The 18 T cell receptor beta chains reported below all come from one sample, sequenced in a study of blood T cell repertoires in COVID-19. The repertoire was sequenced with immunoSEQ multiplex PCR; TCRdb's copy has only in-frame clones and lacks some. This table holds about 79,000 clones, 85% to 90% found once. Material: peripheral blood. These receptors were collected from a man aged 45-60 years with active COVID-19.

The chain is built from TRBV5-1 and TRBJ2-5; tentative D call: TRBD1 (6 bases). Germline V gives CDR1 SGHRS, CDR2 YFSETQ. The V end was cut by 5 bases, the J end by 3 bases, with 11 bases between. The CDR3 consists of 13 residues. CDR3 bases: TGCGCCAGCAGGGGAACAGGGAAAGAGACCCAGTACTTC. Protein product: CASRGTGKETQYF.

The rearrangement links TRBV6-2 or TRBV6-3 to TRBJ1-2, with D hard to call. The CDR3 covers 12 residues. The germline gives CDR1 MNHEY, CDR2 SVGEGT. V shed 5 bases and J shed 4 bases, with 8 bases lying between them. The CDR3 DNA follows: TGTGCCAGCAGTCGGGGTACCTATGGCTACACCTTC. Translated, it gives CASSRGTYGYTF.

The sample holds a few counts of this clone. The chain employs TRBV28 and TRBJ1-1, with D uncertain. The germline V gene encodes CDR1 MDHEN and CDR2 SYDVKM. V was trimmed by 3 bases and J by 6 bases, leaving 8 bases between them. This CDR3 spans 12 amino acids. The CDR3 DNA is TGTGCCAGCAGTTTTGCGGTCGCTGAAGCTTTCTTT. It encodes CASSFAVAEAFF. The variable domain in full, with the rest retrieved from reference TRBV28 and TRBJ1-1, is DVKVTQSSRYLVKRTGEKVFLECVQDMDHENMFWYRQDPGLGLRLIYFSYDVKMKEKGDIPEGYSVSREKKERFSLILESASTNQTSMYLCASSFAVAEAFFGQGTRLTVV.

The CDR3 DNA reads TGTGCCACCAAACTCAGGGGCCCCTCTAACTATGGCTACACCTTC. Translation gives CATKLRGPSNYGYTF. The chain is built from TRBV28 and TRBJ1-2; TRBD1 is a possible D gene (6 bases). This CDR3 is 15 amino acids long. The V end lost 10 bases, the J end lost 0 bases, and 18 bases lay between the germline ends. CDR1 is MDHEN and CDR2 is SYDVKM in the germline V gene.

The V call is TRBV11-2, the J call TRBJ2-7; possible D gene TRBD2, 6 bases. CDR3 length equals 13 residues. From germline, CDR1 is SGHAT and CDR2 FQNNGV. Trimming cost V 8 bases and J 6 bases, with 17 bases left between them. CDR3 in DNA: TGTGCCAGCGCCCCCTCGGGAGCCCCCGAGCAGTACTTC. Protein sequence: CASAPSGAPEQYF.

Only a few counts were recorded for this clone. This chain joins TRBV4-2 and TRBJ2-3, with 7 bases identical to TRBD2. V was pared by 2 bases and J by 0 bases, with 5 bases of the junction left unmatched. This CDR3 is built from 16 residues. Germline-derived CDR1 and CDR2 are LGHNA and YNFKEQ. CDR3 in amino acids: CASSQLSGASTDTQYF. CDR3 in DNA: TGTGCCAGCAGCCAACTCAGCGGGGCTAGCACAGATACGCAGTATTTT.

The chain is built from TRBV11-3 and TRBJ2-7, with 9 bases aligning to TRBD1. This CDR3 comprises 15 residues. Trimming cost V 5 bases and J 6 bases; bases outside gene matches: 11. The germline gives CDR1 SGHNT, CDR2 YENEEA. CDR3 protein: CASSGRWDRALEQYF. The CDR3 nucleotides read TGTGCCAGCAGCGGCCGTTGGGACAGGGCCCTCGAGCAGTACTTC.

This rearrangement joins TRBV6-6 to TRBJ2-4; 13 bases fit TRBD2. CDR3 length: 19 amino acids. J gave up 7 bases and V 5 bases, and 17 bases lay outside the gene matches. Germline V gene sequence: CDR1 MNHNY, CDR2 SVGAGI (reference sequence). The DNA for the CDR3 is TGTGCCAGCAGTCCTAAACCCCTCGGACTAGCGGGAGACCGGAACATTCAGTACTTC. Translated: CASSPKPLGLAGDRNIQYF.

This sequence joins TRBV5-4 and TRBJ2-1, with 7 bases lining up with TRBD1. CDR1 and CDR2 from the germline V gene are SGHNT and YYREEE (reference sequence). This CDR3 is built from 16 residues. With V trimmed by 2 bases and J by 0 bases, 5 bases remained unmatched. The CDR3 DNA reads TGTGCCAGCAGCTTCGACAGGGACCTCTCCTACAATGAGCAGTTCTTC. Its translation: CASSFDRDLSYNEQFF.

This chain connects TRBV7-8 to TRBJ1-4; 7 bases are shared with TRBD1. Germline CDR1 is SGHVS and CDR2 is FQNEAQ. This CDR3 has 14 amino acids. Losses at the gene ends were 6 bases for V and 7 bases for J; bases not matched to a gene: 8. In DNA form, the CDR3 reads TGTGCCAGCAGTCTGACAGGGAGTAGTGAAAAACTGTTTTTT. This encodes CASSLTGSSEKLFF.

The rearrangement uses TRBV5-1 and TRBJ2-2, with D unclear. This CDR3 is 15 amino acids long. The V end was cut by 1 base, the J end by 6 bases, with 13 bases between. Germline CDR1 is SGHRS and CDR2 is YFSETQ. The CDR3 spells CASSLPRSTAGELFF. Written as DNA, the CDR3 is TGCGCCAGCAGCTTGCCTAGGTCAACCGCCGGGGAGCTGTTTTTT.

The chain couples TRBV28 to TRBJ2-1; D might be TRBD2 (6 bases). Germline loops: CDR1 MDHEN, CDR2 SYDVKM. The CDR3 spans 17 residues. The V end was cut by 2 bases, the J end by 0 bases, with 14 bases between. DNA for the CDR3: TGTGCCAGCAGTTTAGTTAGCGGACTTAGCTCCTACAATGAGCAGTTCTTC. This translates into CASSLVSGLSSYNEQFF.

The chain couples TRBV29-1 to TRBJ2-7; the D is unclear. Looked up from germline, CDR1 is SQVTM and CDR2 is ANQGSEA. This CDR3 contains 13 residues. V lost 5 bases, J lost 0 bases, and 11 bases lay in between. As DNA, the CDR3 is TGCAGCGTTTTCAACTCCAACTCCTACGAGCAGTACTTC. It yields the protein CSVFNSNSYEQYF.

V and J are TRBV3-1 (or the pseudogene TRBV3-2) and TRBJ2-2; tentatively, D is TRBD2 (6 bases). CDR1 and CDR2 (germline): LGHDT, YNNKEL (reference sequence). Trimming shortened V by 1 base and J by 6 bases, and 18 bases separated the two germline ends. The CDR3 has 17 residues. The CDR3 loop is CASSQVDVLRGAGELFF. CDR3 in DNA: TGTGCCAGCAGCCAAGTTGATGTGCTGCGGGGCGCCGGGGAGCTGTTTTTT.

V and J are TRBV9 and TRBJ2-7; 14 bases align to TRBD2. V lost 4 bases, J lost 2 bases, and 8 bases stayed unmatched. There are 17 residues in the CDR3. Per the germline V gene, CDR1 is SGDLS and CDR2 is YYNGEE. The CDR3 nucleotides are TGTGCCAGCAGCCCGGGACTAGCGGGGGCCTTTACCTACGAGCAGTACTTC. This codes for CASSPGLAGAFTYEQYF.

This chain links TRBV10-3 with TRBJ1-3; possibly TRBD1 for D (5 bases). The CDR3 is 16 residues long. The V end lost 8 bases, the J end lost 0 bases, and 17 bases lay between the germline ends. Germline-derived CDR1 and CDR2 are ENHRY and SYGVKD. CDR3: CAIAWGDASSGNTIYF. CDR3 coding DNA: TGTGCCATCGCCTGGGGGGACGCGAGCTCTGGAAACACCATATATTTT.

This chain joins TRBV19 and TRBJ1-5, with TRBD1 as a possible D gene (5 bases). Germline V gene lookup returns CDR1 LNHDA and CDR2 SQIVND (reference sequence). This CDR3 comprises 17 residues. V shed 7 bases and J shed 5 bases, with 24 bases lying between them. Here the CDR3 DNA reads TGTGCCAGTACCATGACTTTTTCGGGGGTTTCCGATCAGCCCCAGCATTTT. This translates into CASTMTFSGVSDQPQHF.

In DNA form, the CDR3 reads TGTGCCAGCAGCGGCACCCGACTAGACAATGAGCAGTTCTTC. Translation gives CASSGTRLDNEQFF. This sequence joins TRBV7-8 and TRBJ2-1, with D perhaps TRBD2 (6 bases). The CDR3 consists of 14 residues. CDR1 is SGHVS, CDR2 FQNEAQ, per germline. V shed 5 bases and J shed 5 bases, with 13 bases lying between them.